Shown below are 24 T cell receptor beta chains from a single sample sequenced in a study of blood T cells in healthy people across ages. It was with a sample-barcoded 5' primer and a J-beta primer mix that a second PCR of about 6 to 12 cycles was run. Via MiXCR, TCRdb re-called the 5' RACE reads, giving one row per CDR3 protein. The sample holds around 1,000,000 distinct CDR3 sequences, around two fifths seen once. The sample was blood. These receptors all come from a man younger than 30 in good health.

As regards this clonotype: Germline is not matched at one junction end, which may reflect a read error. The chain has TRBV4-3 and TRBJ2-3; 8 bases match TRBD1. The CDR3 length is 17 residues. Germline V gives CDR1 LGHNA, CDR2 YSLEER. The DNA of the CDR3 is TGCGCCAGCAACCAAGAACCTCCGGGACAGGATACAGATACGCAGTATTTT. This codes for CASNQEPPGQDTDTQYF.

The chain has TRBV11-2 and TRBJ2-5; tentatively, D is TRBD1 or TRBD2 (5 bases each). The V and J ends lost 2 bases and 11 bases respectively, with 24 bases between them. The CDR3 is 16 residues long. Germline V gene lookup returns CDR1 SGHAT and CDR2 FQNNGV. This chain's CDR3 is CASSLSLGTRYNEQYF. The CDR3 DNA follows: TGTGCCAGCAGCTTATCCCTGGGGACGCGATACAATGAGCAGTACTTC.

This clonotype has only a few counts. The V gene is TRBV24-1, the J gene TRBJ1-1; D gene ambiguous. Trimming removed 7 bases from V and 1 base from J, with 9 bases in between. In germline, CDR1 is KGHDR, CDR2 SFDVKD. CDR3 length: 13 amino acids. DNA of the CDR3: TGTGCCACCAGAGGAATGGGGAACACTGAAGCTTTCTTT. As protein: CATRGMGNTEAFF.

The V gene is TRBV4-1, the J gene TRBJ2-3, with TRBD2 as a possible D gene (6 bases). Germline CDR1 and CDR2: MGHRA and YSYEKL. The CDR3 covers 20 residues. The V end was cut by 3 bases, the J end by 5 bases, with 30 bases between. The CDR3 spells CASSQTPWEVGGPRVDTQYF. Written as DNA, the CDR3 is TGCGCCAGCAGCCAGACCCCTTGGGAGGTCGGGGGACCAAGGGTAGATACGCAGTATTTT.

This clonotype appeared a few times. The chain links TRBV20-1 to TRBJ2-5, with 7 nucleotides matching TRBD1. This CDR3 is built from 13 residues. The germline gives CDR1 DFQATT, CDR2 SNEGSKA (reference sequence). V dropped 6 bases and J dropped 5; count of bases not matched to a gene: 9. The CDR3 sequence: CSAGTGVGETQYF. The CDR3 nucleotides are TGCAGTGCCGGAACAGGGGTCGGGGAGACCCAGTACTTC.

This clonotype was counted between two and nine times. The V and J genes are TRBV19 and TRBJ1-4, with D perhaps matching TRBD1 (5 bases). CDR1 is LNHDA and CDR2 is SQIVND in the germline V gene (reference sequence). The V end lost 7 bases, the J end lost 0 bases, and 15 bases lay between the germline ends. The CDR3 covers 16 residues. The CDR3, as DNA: TGTGCCAGTACCCCAACGGGGGGGACAACTAATGAAAAACTGTTTTTT. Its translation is CASTPTGGTTNEKLFF.

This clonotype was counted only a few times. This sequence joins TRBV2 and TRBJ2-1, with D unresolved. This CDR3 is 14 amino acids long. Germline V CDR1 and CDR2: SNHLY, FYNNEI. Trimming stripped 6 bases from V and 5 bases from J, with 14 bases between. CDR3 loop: CASRDSFLNNEQFF. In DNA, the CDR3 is TGTGCCAGCAGAGATTCTTTTCTGAACAATGAGCAGTTCTTC.

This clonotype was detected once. The CDR3 region is CASRPLAGATGDTQYF. In DNA, the CDR3 is TGTGCCAGCAGACCTCTAGCGGGGGCCACCGGAGATACGCAGTATTTT. The rearrangement uses TRBV2 and TRBJ2-3; TRBD2 aligns across 10 bases. Germline CDR1 SNHLY, CDR2 FYNNEI. J lost 5 bases, V lost 6 bases, and 11 bases had no gene match. The CDR3 sequence is 16 residues long.

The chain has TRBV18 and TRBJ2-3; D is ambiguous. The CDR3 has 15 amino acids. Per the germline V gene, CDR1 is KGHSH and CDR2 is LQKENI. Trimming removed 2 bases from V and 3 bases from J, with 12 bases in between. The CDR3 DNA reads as TGTGCCAGCTCACCAAACCCCTCCAGTACAGATACGCAGTATTTT. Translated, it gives CASSPNPSSTDTQYF.

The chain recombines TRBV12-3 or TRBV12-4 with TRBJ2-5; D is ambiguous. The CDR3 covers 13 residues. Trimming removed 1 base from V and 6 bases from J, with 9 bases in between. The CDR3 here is CASSLGSRQTQYF. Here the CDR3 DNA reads TGTGCCAGCAGTTTAGGAAGCCGTCAGACCCAGTACTTC.

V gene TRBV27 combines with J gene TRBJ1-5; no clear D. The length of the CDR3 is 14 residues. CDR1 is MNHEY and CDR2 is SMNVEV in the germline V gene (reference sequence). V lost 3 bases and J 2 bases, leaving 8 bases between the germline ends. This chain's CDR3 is CASSFHGGNQPQHF. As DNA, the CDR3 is TGTGCCAGCAGTTTCCACGGAGGCAATCAGCCCCAGCATTTT.

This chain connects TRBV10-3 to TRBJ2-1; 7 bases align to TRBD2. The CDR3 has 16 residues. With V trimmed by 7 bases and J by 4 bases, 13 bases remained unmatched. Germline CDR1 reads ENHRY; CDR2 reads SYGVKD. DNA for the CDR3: TGTGCCATCAATGGGGGGGGGTCCTCCCCTTACAATGAGCAGTTCTTC. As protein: CAINGGGSSPYNEQFF.

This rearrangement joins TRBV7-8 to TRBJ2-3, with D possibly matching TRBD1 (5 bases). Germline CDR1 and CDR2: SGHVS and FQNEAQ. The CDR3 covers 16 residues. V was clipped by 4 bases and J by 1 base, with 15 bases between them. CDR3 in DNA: TGTGCCAGCAGCTCTTTAGGGGCCCGTGGCACAGATACGCAGTATTTT. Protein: CASSSLGARGTDTQYF.

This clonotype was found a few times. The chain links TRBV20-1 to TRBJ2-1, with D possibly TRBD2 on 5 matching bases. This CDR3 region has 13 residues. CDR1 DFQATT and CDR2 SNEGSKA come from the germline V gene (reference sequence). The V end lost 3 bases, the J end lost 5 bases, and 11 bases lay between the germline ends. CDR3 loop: CSASSSRHNEQFF. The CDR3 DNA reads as TGCAGTGCTAGCTCTAGCCGTCACAATGAGCAGTTCTTC.

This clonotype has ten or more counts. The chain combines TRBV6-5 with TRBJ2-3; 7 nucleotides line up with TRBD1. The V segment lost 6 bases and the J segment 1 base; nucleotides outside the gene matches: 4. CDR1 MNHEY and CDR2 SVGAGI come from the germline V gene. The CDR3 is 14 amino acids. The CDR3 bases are TGTGCCAGCAGAAGACAGGGACGCACAGATACGCAGTATTTT. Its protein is CASRRQGRTDTQYF.

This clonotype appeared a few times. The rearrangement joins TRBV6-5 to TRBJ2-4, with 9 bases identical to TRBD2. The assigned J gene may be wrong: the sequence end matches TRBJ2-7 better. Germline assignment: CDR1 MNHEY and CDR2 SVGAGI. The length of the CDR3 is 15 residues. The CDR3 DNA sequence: TGTGCCAGCAGTTACTCGACTAGCGGCGCGTACGAGCAGTACTTC. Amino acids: CASSYSTSGAYEQYF.

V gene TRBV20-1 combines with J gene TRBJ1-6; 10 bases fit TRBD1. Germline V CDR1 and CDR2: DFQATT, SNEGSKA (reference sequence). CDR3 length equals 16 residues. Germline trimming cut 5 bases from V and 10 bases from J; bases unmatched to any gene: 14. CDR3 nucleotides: TGCAGTGCTGGCTCCCGGGACAGGGGAAATAGGTCACCCCTCCACTTT. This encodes CSAGSRDRGNRSPLHF.

Here the CDR3 reads CASSLVVWSNHGYTF. The CDR3 DNA reads as TGTGCCAGCAGCTTAGTAGTTTGGTCTAATCATGGCTACACCTTC. The chain joins TRBV7-2 to TRBJ1-2; D ambiguous. This CDR3 region has 15 residues. V shed 1 base and J shed 6 bases, with 15 bases lying between them. Germline CDR1 and CDR2: SGHTA and FQGNSA.

The DNA of the CDR3 is TGCAGTGCCACTTTGGGGACAGGGGCATTTTACGAGCAGTACTTC. Amino acids: CSATLGTGAFYEQYF. The J gene is TRBJ2-7, the V gene TRBV20-1; 10 bases are a match to TRBD1. The CDR3 has 15 residues. Trimming at V came to 6 bases and at J to 4 bases, leaving 12 bases not matched to a gene. In germline, CDR1 is DFQATT, CDR2 SNEGSKA (reference sequence).

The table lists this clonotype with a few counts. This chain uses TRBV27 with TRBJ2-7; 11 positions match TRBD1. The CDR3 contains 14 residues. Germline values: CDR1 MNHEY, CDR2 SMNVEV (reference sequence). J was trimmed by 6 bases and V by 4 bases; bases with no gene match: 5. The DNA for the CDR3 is TGTGCCAGCAGTTCTAGGACAGGGGGCCTCGAGCAGTACTTC. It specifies CASSSRTGGLEQYF.

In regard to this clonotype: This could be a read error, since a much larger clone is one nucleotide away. CDR3 amino acids: CAIRPDRGYNEQYF. CDR3 in DNA: TGTGCCATCAGACCCGACAGGGGGTACAATGAGCAGTACTTC. The rearrangement joins TRBV10-3 to TRBJ2-1; 9 nucleotides agree with TRBD1. TRBJ2-7 explains the end of the DNA better; the J call may be wrong. Per the germline V gene, CDR1 is ENHRY and CDR2 is SYGVKD. This CDR3 contains 14 residues.

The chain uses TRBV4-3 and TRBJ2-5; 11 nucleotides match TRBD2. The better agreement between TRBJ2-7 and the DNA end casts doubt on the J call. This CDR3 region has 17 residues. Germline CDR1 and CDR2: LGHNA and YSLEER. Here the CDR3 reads CASSQDILAGEPYEQYF. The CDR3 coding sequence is TGCGCCAGCAGCCAAGATATACTAGCGGGGGAACCATACGAGCAGTACTTC.

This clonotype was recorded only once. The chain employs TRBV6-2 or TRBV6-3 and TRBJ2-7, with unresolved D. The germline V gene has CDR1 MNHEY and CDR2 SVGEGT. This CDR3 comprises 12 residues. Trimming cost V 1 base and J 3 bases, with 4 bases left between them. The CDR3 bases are TGTGCCAGCAGTTACTTCGGCTACGAGCAGTACTTC. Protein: CASSYFGYEQYF.

The CDR3 spells CASSERSSPTYEQYF. The DNA of the CDR3 is TGTGCCAGCAGTGAAAGGTCCAGTCCGACCTACGAGCAGTACTTC. This chain joins TRBV2 and TRBJ2-7; D is unresolved. V lost 2 bases to trimming and J lost 2 bases, with 13 bases between them. The CDR3 has 15 amino acids. CDR1 SNHLY and CDR2 FYNNEI come from the germline V gene.